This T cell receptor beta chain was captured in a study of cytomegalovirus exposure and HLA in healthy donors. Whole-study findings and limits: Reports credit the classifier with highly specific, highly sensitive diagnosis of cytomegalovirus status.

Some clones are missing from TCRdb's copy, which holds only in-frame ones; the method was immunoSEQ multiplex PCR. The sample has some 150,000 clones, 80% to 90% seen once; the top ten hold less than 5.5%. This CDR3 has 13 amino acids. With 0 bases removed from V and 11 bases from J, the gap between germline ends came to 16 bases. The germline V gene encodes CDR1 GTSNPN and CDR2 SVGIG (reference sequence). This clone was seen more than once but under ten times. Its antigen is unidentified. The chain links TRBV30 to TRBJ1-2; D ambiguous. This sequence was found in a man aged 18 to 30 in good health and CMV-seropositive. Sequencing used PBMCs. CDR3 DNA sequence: TGTGCCTGGAGTGTCTCAGCTGGGCAGGCATACACCTTC. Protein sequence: CAWSVSAGQAYTF.